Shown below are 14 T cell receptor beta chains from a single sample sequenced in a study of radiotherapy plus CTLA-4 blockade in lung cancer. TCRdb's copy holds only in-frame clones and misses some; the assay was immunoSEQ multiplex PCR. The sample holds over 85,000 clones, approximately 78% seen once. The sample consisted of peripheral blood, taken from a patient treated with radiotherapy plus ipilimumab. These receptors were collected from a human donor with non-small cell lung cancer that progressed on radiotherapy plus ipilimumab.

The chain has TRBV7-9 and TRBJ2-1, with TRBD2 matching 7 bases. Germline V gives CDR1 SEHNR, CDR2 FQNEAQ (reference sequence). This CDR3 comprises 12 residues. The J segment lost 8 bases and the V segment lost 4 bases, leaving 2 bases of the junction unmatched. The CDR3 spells CASSSRGDEQFF. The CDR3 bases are TGTGCCAGCAGCTCCCGGGGGGATGAGCAGTTCTTC. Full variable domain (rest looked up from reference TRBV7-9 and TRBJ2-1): DTGVSQNPRHKITKRGQNVTFRCDPISEHNRLYWYRQTLGQGPEFLTYFQNEAQLEKSRLLSDRFSAERPKGSFSTLEIQRTEQGDSAMYLCASSSRGDEQFFGPGTRLTVL.

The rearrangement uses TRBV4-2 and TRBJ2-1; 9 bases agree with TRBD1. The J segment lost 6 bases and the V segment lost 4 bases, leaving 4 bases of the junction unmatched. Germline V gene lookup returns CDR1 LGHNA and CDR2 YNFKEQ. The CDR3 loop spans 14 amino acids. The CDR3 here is CASSRTGGLNEQFF. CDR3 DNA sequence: TGTGCCAGCAGCCGAACAGGGGGCCTCAATGAGCAGTTCTTC.

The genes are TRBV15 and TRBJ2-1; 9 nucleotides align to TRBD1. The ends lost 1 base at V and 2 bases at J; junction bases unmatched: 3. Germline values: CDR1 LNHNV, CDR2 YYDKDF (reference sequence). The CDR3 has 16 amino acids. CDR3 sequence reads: CATSRGDRATYNEQFF. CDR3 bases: TGTGCCACCAGCAGAGGGGACAGGGCTACCTACAATGAGCAGTTCTTC.

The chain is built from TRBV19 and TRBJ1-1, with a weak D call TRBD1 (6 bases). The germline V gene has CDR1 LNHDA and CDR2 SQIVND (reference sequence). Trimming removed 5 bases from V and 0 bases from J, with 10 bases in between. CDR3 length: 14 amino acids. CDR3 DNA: TGTGCCAGTAGTGTACAGGGTATGAACACTGAAGCTTTCTTT. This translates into CASSVQGMNTEAFF.

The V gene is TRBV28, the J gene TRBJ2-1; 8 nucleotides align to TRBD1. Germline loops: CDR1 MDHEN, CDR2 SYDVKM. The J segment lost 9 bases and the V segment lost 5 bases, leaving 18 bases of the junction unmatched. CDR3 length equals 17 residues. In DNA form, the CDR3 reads TGTGCCAGCAGTAATGGCGACAGGGGAAGGCCCGGCGGTGAGCAGTTCTTC. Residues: CASSNGDRGRPGGEQFF. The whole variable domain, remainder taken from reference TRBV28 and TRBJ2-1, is DVKVTQSSRYLVKRTGEKVFLECVQDMDHENMFWYRQDPGLGLRLIYFSYDVKMKEKGDIPEGYSVSREKKERFSLILESASTNQTSMYLCASSNGDRGRPGGEQFFGPGTRLTVL.

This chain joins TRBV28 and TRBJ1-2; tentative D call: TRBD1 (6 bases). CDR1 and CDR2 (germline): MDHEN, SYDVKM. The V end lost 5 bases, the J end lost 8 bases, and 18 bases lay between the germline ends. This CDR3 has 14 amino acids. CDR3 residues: CASSTGKTIGGYTF. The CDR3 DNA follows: TGTGCCAGCAGTACAGGGAAGACCATTGGGGGCTACACCTTC.

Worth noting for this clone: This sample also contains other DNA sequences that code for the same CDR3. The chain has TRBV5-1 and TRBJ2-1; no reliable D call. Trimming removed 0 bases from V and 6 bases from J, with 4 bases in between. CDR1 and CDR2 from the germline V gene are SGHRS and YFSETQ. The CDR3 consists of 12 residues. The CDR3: CASSLAGNEQFF. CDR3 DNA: TGCGCCAGCAGCTTGGCTGGCAATGAGCAGTTCTTC.

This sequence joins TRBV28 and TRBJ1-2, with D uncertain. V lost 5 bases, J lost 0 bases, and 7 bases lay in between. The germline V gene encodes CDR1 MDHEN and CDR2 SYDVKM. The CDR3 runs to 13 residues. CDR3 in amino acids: CASSLGPNYGYTF. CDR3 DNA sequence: TGTGCCAGCAGTCTCGGCCCTAACTATGGCTACACCTTC.

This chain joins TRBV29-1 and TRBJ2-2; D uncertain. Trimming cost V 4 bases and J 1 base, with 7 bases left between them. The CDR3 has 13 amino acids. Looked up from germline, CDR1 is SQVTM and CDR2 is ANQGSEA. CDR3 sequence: CSVVRQNTGELFF. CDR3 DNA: TGCAGCGTTGTGCGCCAGAACACCGGGGAGCTGTTTTTT.

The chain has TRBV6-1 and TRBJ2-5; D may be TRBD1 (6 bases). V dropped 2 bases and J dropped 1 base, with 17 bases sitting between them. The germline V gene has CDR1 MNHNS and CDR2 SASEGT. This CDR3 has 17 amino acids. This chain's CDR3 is CASSEFPDRGTQETQYF. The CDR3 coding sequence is TGTGCCAGCAGTGAATTCCCGGACAGAGGTACCCAAGAGACCCAGTACTTC.

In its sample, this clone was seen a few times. CDR3 nucleotide sequence: TGCGCCAGCAGCTTCCGATCCACCGGGGAGCTGTTTTTT. It translates to CASSFRSTGELFF. This chain uses TRBV5-1 with TRBJ2-2, with D unresolved. The CDR3 sequence is 13 residues long. Germline V gives CDR1 SGHRS, CDR2 YFSETQ. Trimming left V 2 bases short and J 4 bases short, with 6 bases between.

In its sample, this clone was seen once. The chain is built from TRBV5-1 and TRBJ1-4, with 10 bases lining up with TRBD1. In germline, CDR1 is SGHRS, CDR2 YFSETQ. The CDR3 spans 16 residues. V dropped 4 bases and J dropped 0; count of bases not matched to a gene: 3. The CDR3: CASSRGQGATNEKLFF. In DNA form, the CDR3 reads TGCGCCAGCAGCCGCGGACAGGGGGCAACTAATGAAAAACTGTTTTTT.

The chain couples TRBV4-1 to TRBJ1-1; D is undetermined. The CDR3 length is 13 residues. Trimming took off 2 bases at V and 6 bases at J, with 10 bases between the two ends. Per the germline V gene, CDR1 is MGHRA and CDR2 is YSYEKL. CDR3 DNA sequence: TGCGCCAGCAGCCAATCATTTGGGTCTGAAGCTTTCTTT. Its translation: CASSQSFGSEAFF.

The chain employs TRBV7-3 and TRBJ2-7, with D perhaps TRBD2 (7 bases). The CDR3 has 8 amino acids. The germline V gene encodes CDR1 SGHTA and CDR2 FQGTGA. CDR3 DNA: TGTGCGAGAGGGGGGGAGTACTTC. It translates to CARGGEYF.